The 15 T cell receptor beta chains below were found in one sample sequenced in a study of T cell changes during pregnancy in multiple sclerosis. Sequencing used immunoSEQ multiplex PCR; TCRdb keeps in-frame clones, though not all of them. The sample lists tens of thousands of clones, 88% seen once, with 1.2% in the top ten. The material was CD4+ T cells from peripheral blood mononuclear cells, obtained in the second trimester of pregnancy. These receptors were collected from a female donor with multiple sclerosis, enrolled in a pregnancy study.

This chain uses TRBV10-3 with TRBJ1-4, with a weak D call TRBD1 (5 bases). Deletions cut 10 bases from V and 8 bases from J, with 20 bases between. The CDR3 is 14 amino acids. Germline CDR1 ENHRY, CDR2 SYGVKD. For the CDR3, the DNA is TGTGCCACCCGGTCTCGAGGCGGGGGGGAAAAACTGTTTTTT. Encoded protein: CATRSRGGGEKLFF.

This clone was observed a few times. This sequence joins TRBV11-2 and TRBJ1-1, with D possibly being TRBD1 (5 bases). CDR3 size: 14 residues. Germline values: CDR1 SGHAT, CDR2 FQNNGV. The V end lost 7 bases, the J end lost 3 bases, and 15 bases lay between the germline ends. CDR3 DNA: TGTGCCAGCAACCAAATCCGGGGGGACACTGAAGCTTTCTTT. Its translation: CASNQIRGDTEAFF.

The chain is built from TRBV19 and TRBJ2-1, with TRBD2 as a possible D gene (5 bases). Germline assignment: CDR1 LNHDA and CDR2 SQIVND (reference sequence). V shed 3 bases and J shed 6 bases, with 18 bases lying between them. This CDR3 region has 16 residues. The CDR3 region is CASSIVLASFGNEQFF. CDR3 coding DNA: TGTGCCAGTAGTATCGTCCTAGCTTCTTTTGGCAATGAGCAGTTCTTC.

The chain recombines TRBV18 with TRBJ1-2; D unresolved. The CDR3 runs to 15 residues. Germline loops: CDR1 KGHSH, CDR2 LQKENI. Trimming cost V 3 bases and J 8 bases, with 19 bases left between them. For the CDR3, the DNA is TGTGCCAGCTCACCTCCCACCCGGGAGAACACGGGCTACACCTTC. Its translation: CASSPPTRENTGYTF.

The V gene is TRBV6-5, the J gene TRBJ2-3; D unclear. The CDR3 covers 14 residues. The V and J ends lost 3 bases and 2 bases respectively, with 9 bases between them. The germline gives CDR1 MNHEY, CDR2 SVGAGI. CDR3 in DNA: TGTGCCAGCAGTTATACGCCACTCACAGATACGCAGTATTTT. This translates into CASSYTPLTDTQYF.

The chain employs TRBV6-1 and TRBJ1-4, with 11 bases that match TRBD1. The trim removed 7 bases at V and 7 bases at J, leaving 8 bases unmatched. The CDR3 contains 15 residues. Germline CDR1 reads MNHNS; CDR2 reads SASEGT. The CDR3 spells CASTRGGQGAEKLFF. CDR3 DNA sequence: TGTGCCAGCACCCGAGGAGGACAGGGGGCTGAAAAACTGTTTTTT.

Only one count was recorded for this clone. The chain couples TRBV5-1 to TRBJ1-5; 10 bases line up with TRBD1. The CDR3 is 15 residues long. V was clipped by 0 bases and J by 5 bases; unmatched bases: 2. The germline CDR1 and CDR2 sequences are SGHRS and YFSETQ. The CDR3 sequence is CASSLGDRGDQPQHF. The CDR3 DNA sequence: TGCGCCAGCAGCTTGGGGGACAGGGGCGATCAGCCCCAGCATTTT.

This chain joins TRBV11-2 and TRBJ2-1; TRBD1 is a possible D gene (6 bases). The CDR3 totals 15 residues. Germline assignment: CDR1 SGHAT and CDR2 FQNNGV. The germline V and J ends were trimmed by 6 bases and 4 bases, with 16 bases remaining between them. CDR3 sequence reads: CASRQQGIRYNEQFF. As DNA, the CDR3 is TGTGCCAGCAGGCAGCAGGGGATTCGGTACAATGAGCAGTTCTTC.

The V and J genes are TRBV5-1 and TRBJ1-1, with D possibly matching TRBD1 (5 bases). Trimming shortened V by 4 bases and J by 1 base, and 14 bases separated the two germline ends. This CDR3 contains 15 residues. From germline, CDR1 is SGHRS and CDR2 YFSETQ. The chain's CDR3 is CASSPVGGANTEAFF. The CDR3 DNA is TGCGCCAGCAGCCCGGTGGGGGGTGCGAACACTGAAGCTTTCTTT. The full variable domain, its missing parts supplied by reference TRBV5-1 and TRBJ1-1, is KAGVTQTPRYLIKTRGQQVTLSCSPISGHRSVSWYQQTPGQGLQFLFEYFSETQRNKGNFPGRFSGRQFSNSRSEMNVSTLELGDSALYLCASSPVGGANTEAFFGQGTRLTVV.

This clone has a single count. The rearrangement links TRBV9 to TRBJ2-7; tentative D call: TRBD2 (7 bases). This CDR3 is built from 16 residues. CDR1 is SGDLS, CDR2 YYNGEE, per germline. The V end was cut by 7 bases, the J end by 3 bases, with 23 bases between. The chain's CDR3 is CASGRDTLTSRYEQYF. The CDR3 coding sequence is TGTGCCAGCGGGAGGGACACCTTGACTAGTCGCTACGAGCAGTACTTC. The whole variable domain, filled in from reference TRBV9 and TRBJ2-7, reads DSGVTQTPKHLITATGQRVTLRCSPRSGDLSVYWYQQSLDQGLQFLIQYYNGEERAKGNILERFSAQQFPDLHSELNLSSLELGDSALYFCASGRDTLTSRYEQYFGPGTRLTVT.

The J gene is TRBJ1-5, the V gene TRBV7-8; D is uncertain. In germline, CDR1 is SGHVS, CDR2 FQNEAQ. The CDR3 runs to 16 residues. V lost 3 bases, J lost 6 bases, and 18 bases lay in between. CDR3 sequence (DNA): TGTGCCAGCAGCTTGGCAGGACGGGCGGCGGGTCAGCCCCAGCATTTT. It is translated as CASSLAGRAAGQPQHF. Based on the CDR3 plus reference TRBV7-8 and TRBJ1-5, the full variable domain is GAGVSQSPRYKVAKRGQDVALRCDPISGHVSLFWYQQALGQGPEFLTYFQNEAQLDKSGLPSDRFFAERPEGSVSTLKIQRTQQEDSAVYLCASSLAGRAAGQPQHFGDGTRLSIL.

V and J are TRBV20-1 and TRBJ1-3, with 7 bases that match TRBD1. This CDR3 comprises 11 residues. Germline V gene data show CDR1 as DFQATT and CDR2 as SNEGSKA (reference sequence). The V gene end was trimmed by 5 bases and the J gene end by 7 bases; junction bases not matched to a gene: 2. CDR3 sequence (DNA): TGCAGTGCTCCACAGGGGAACACCATATATTTT. Protein product: CSAPQGNTIYF.

The chain uses TRBV28 and TRBJ2-7, with TRBD1 identical over 7 bases. The V segment lost 3 bases and the J segment 0 bases; nucleotides outside the gene matches: 8. The length of the CDR3 is 16 residues. Germline V CDR1 and CDR2: MDHEN, SYDVKM. The CDR3 DNA reads TGTGCCAGCAGTTTCTTGGCAGGGGGAAACTCCTACGAGCAGTACTTC. It specifies CASSFLAGGNSYEQYF.

The rearrangement links TRBV9 to TRBJ2-1, with D uncertain. Germline V gene sequence: CDR1 SGDLS, CDR2 YYNGEE. With 7 bases removed from V and 4 bases from J, the gap between germline ends came to 15 bases. This CDR3 is 14 amino acids long. DNA for the CDR3: TGTGCCAGCGGAACAGAATACTTTTACAATGAGCAGTTCTTC. The encoded protein is CASGTEYFYNEQFF.

The table lists this clone with a few counts. The V call is TRBV6-6, the J call TRBJ2-7, with 8 bases lining up with TRBD2. This CDR3 has 16 residues. The germline V gene encodes CDR1 MNHNY and CDR2 SVGAGI (reference sequence). V trimming: 4 bases; J trimming: 5 bases; junction bases outside the gene matches: 13. CDR3 region: CASSSPLPGGPNEQYF. The CDR3 DNA follows: TGTGCCAGCAGTTCCCCCCTCCCGGGAGGGCCGAACGAGCAGTACTTC.